This entry lists 16 T cell receptor beta chains sequenced from one sample in a study of PD-1 blockade in classical Hodgkin lymphoma. As for time point: cycle 4 day 1 (C4D1), after about 6 weeks of nivolumab. The patients all showed relapse after autologous stem cell transplantation, while their brentuximab vedotin exposure varied. Using immunoSEQ multiplex PCR, the repertoire was profiled, and TCRdb retains in-frame clones only, with some absent. This table has about 96,000 clones, approximately 94% appearing once. This specimen was peripheral blood mononuclear cells (PBMCs), taken before the fourth cycle of nivolumab. Receptors were obtained from a human donor with classical Hodgkin lymphoma.

The V gene is TRBV4-1, the J gene TRBJ2-7; 8 bases match TRBD2. CDR1 and CDR2 (germline): MGHRA, YSYEKL. Trimming cost V 0 bases and J 6 bases; bases outside gene matches: 13. The CDR3 contains 17 residues. The DNA for the CDR3 is TGCGCCAGCAGCCAAGAGAGGGCCGGGAGGGCCTTCCGCGAGCAGTACTTC. As protein: CASSQERAGRAFREQYF.

This clone was seen only once. The chain has TRBV7-8 and TRBJ2-3, with D possibly being TRBD1 (7 bases). Trimming pared 5 bases from V and 3 bases from J, leaving 15 bases between. The CDR3 loop spans 15 amino acids. Germline-derived CDR1 and CDR2 are SGHVS and FQNEAQ. DNA of the CDR3: TGTGCCAGCAGCGCCGCGACAGGGAGGACAGATACGCAGTATTTT. It specifies CASSAATGRTDTQYF. The variable domain in full, completed from reference TRBV7-8 and TRBJ2-3, reads GAGVSQSPRYKVAKRGQDVALRCDPISGHVSLFWYQQALGQGPEFLTYFQNEAQLDKSGLPSDRFFAERPEGSVSTLKIQRTQQEDSAVYLCASSAATGRTDTQYFGPGTRLTVL.

J is TRBJ1-4 and V is TRBV10-3; D not certain. Germline V gives CDR1 ENHRY, CDR2 SYGVKD. Trimming pared 0 bases from V and 10 bases from J, leaving 9 bases between. The length of the CDR3 is 13 residues. CDR3 DNA sequence: TGTGCCATCAGTGAGTCGCGGCGGCGAAAACTGTTTTTT. Amino acids: CAISESRRRKLFF.

The chain is built from TRBV11-2 and TRBJ1-5; D not resolved. This CDR3 spans 13 amino acids. Germline V CDR1 and CDR2: SGHAT, FQNNGV. V lost 0 bases and J 7 bases, leaving 7 bases between the germline ends. CDR3 nucleotides: TGTGCCAGCAGCTTAGATCTCAGCCAGCCCCAGCATTTT. Translated, it gives CASSLDLSQPQHF.

This chain uses TRBV27 with TRBJ1-1; possible D gene TRBD1, 5 bases. From germline, CDR1 is MNHEY and CDR2 SMNVEV (reference sequence). The germline V and J ends were trimmed by 8 bases and 4 bases, with 14 bases remaining between them. CDR3 length: 13 amino acids. The CDR3 region is CASQGRRGTEAFF. The CDR3 bases are TGTGCCAGCCAGGGAAGGAGGGGCACTGAAGCTTTCTTT.

The chain carries TRBV14 and TRBJ2-2, with D perhaps matching TRBD1 (6 bases). V dropped 1 base and J dropped 7 bases, with 22 bases sitting between them. Germline lookup yields CDR1 SGHDN and CDR2 FVKESK. This CDR3 has 18 amino acids. The CDR3 reads CASSQVGSRDIRFGELFF. In nucleotides, the CDR3 is TGTGCCAGCAGCCAAGTTGGGAGCCGGGACATCCGTTTCGGGGAGCTGTTTTTT.

The V and J genes are TRBV4-1 and TRBJ1-2; no reliable D call. The CDR3 runs 14 residues. The V and J ends lost 0 bases and 4 bases respectively, with 9 bases between them. The germline V gene encodes CDR1 MGHRA and CDR2 YSYEKL. The CDR3 spells CASSQEPTVYGYTF. The CDR3 DNA sequence: TGCGCCAGCAGCCAAGAACCGACGGTCTATGGCTACACCTTC.

J is TRBJ2-3 and V is TRBV5-1; no clear D gene. Germline values: CDR1 SGHRS, CDR2 YFSETQ. V lost 4 bases, J lost 5 bases, and 11 bases lay in between. This CDR3 region has 13 residues. Written as DNA, the CDR3 is TGCGCCAGCAGCCTCCGGGTGAAAGATACGCAGTATTTT. Protein sequence: CASSLRVKDTQYF.

Only a few counts were recorded for this clone. The chain uses TRBV7-9 and TRBJ1-2, with 8 bases matching TRBD1. Germline values: CDR1 SEHNR, CDR2 FQNEAQ (reference sequence). After removal of 5 bases from V and 7 bases from J, the junction contained 9 bases not matched to a gene. The CDR3 totals 14 residues. The CDR3, as DNA: TGTGCCAGCAGCACACTACAGGGGGGCGGTGGCTACACCTTC. Translating gives CASSTLQGGGGYTF.

The rearrangement uses TRBV10-2 and TRBJ2-4; D is tentatively TRBD1 or TRBD2 (5 bases each). V dropped 8 bases and J dropped 5 bases, with 7 bases sitting between them. The CDR3 runs 11 residues. CDR1 and CDR2 (germline): WSHSY, SAAADI. Here the CDR3 reads CASGTQNIQYF. The CDR3 DNA is TGCGCCAGCGGGACCCAAAACATTCAGTACTTC.

V and J are TRBV19 and TRBJ2-5; TRBD2 matches 15 bases. In germline, CDR1 is LNHDA, CDR2 SQIVND (reference sequence). The CDR3 covers 18 residues. After removal of 2 bases from V and 4 bases from J, the junction contained 8 bases not matched to a gene. The DNA for the CDR3 is TGTGCCAGTAGTATATCTGGACTAGCGGGAGGGCCGTCAGAGACCCAGTACTTC. Translating gives CASSISGLAGGPSETQYF.

V is TRBV27 and J is TRBJ2-1; 9 bases line up with TRBD2. The V segment lost 4 bases and the J segment 5 bases; nucleotides outside the gene matches: 9. The CDR3 covers 16 residues. Germline assignment: CDR1 MNHEY and CDR2 SMNVEV (reference sequence). The chain's CDR3 is CASSSSGRTIDNEQFF. CDR3 DNA: TGTGCCAGCAGTTCCAGCGGGAGGACGATTGACAATGAGCAGTTCTTC.

The CDR3, as DNA: TGTGCCAGCAGCTTGCCCGGGACCTTGAACACTGAAGCTTTCTTT. Translated: CASSLPGTLNTEAFF. The chain links TRBV7-8 to TRBJ1-1; the D gene is possibly TRBD1 (5 bases). V was pared by 3 bases and J by 0 bases, with 11 bases between. CDR3 length: 15 residues. CDR1 SGHVS and CDR2 FQNEAQ come from the germline V gene.

The J gene is TRBJ2-1, the V gene TRBV5-4; 8 bases agree with TRBD2. The germline V gene has CDR1 SGHNT and CDR2 YYREEE (reference sequence). This CDR3 comprises 15 residues. Trimming at V came to 4 bases and at J to 3 bases, leaving 6 bases not matched to a gene. The DNA of the CDR3 is TGTGCCAGCAGCCCCGTTCTAGCGGGCTACAATGAGCAGTTCTTC. Its translation: CASSPVLAGYNEQFF.

This clone was seen once. V usage is TRBV5-1 and J usage is TRBJ1-4; a possible D gene is TRBD1 (6 bases). Germline-derived CDR1 and CDR2 are SGHRS and YFSETQ. Trimming removed 0 bases from V and 3 bases from J, with 12 bases in between. The CDR3 loop spans 16 amino acids. The CDR3 is CASSLVTGRPNEKLFF. The DNA of the CDR3 is TGCGCCAGCAGCTTGGTAACAGGGCGGCCTAATGAAAAACTGTTTTTT.

J is TRBJ2-5 and V is TRBV6-1; D not certain. CDR1 and CDR2 from the germline V gene are MNHNS and SASEGT. The CDR3 spans 15 residues. V was pared by 10 bases and J by 1 base, with 19 bases between. In DNA form, the CDR3 reads TGTGCCATCCAGGCACAGATCTCCCTCCAAGAGACCCAGTACTTC. Translating gives CAIQAQISLQETQYF.